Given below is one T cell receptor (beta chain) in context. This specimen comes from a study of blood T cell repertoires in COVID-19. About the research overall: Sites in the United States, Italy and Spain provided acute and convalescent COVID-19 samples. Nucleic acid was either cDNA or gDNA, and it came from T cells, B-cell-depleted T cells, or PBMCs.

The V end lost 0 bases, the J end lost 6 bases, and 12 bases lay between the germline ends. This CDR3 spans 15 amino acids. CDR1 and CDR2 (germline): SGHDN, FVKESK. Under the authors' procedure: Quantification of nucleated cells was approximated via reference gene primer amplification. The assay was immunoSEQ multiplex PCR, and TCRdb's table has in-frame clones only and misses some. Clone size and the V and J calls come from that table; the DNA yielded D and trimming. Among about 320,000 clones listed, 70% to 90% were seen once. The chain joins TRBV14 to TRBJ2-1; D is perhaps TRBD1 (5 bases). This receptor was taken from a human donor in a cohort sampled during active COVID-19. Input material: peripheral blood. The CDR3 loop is CASSQDRVPLNEQFF. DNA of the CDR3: TGTGCCAGCAGCCAAGACAGGGTACCCCTCAATGAGCAGTTCTTC.